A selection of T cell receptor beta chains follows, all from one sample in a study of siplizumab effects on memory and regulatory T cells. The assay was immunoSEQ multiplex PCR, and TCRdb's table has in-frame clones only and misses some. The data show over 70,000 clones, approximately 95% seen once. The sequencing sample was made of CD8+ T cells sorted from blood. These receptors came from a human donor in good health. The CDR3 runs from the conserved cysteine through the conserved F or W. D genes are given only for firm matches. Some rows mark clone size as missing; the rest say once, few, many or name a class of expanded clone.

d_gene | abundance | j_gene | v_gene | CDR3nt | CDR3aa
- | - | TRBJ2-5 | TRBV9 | TGTGCCAGCAGCGTAGCCGGGACTGACCTCCAGGAGACCCAGTACTTC | CASSVAGTDLQETQYF
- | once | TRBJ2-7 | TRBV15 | TGTGCCACCAGCAGAGATCGAGGGCGCGGCAACGAGCAGTACTTC | CATSRDRGRGNEQYF
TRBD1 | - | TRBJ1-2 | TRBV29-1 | TGCAGCACCCCCGGGACAGGGGCTCCTGGCTACACCTTC | CSTPGTGAPGYTF
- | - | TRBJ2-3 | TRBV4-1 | TGCGCCAGCAGCGAATCGACAGGGAGGGGCGATACGCAGTATTTT | CASSESTGRGDTQYF
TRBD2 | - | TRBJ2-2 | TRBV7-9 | TGTGCCAGCAGCTCCAGCGGGAGAAGTTACACCGGGGAGCTGTTTTTT | CASSSSGRSYTGELFF
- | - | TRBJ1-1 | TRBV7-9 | TGTGCCAGCAGCTTAGTCAAGGAAGCTTTCTTT | CASSLVKEAFF
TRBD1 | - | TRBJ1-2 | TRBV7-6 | TGTGCCAGCAGCCCAGGGACAGGGGACTATGGCTACACCTTC | CASSPGTGDYGYTF
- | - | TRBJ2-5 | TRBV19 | TGTGCCAGTAGTATAATCGGGCAACAAGAGACCCAGTACTTC | CASSIIGQQETQYF
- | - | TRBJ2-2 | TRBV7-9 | TGTGCCAGCAGCTTGGCCCAGGGGTTCGTCGACACCGGGGAGCTGTTTTTT | CASSLAQGFVDTGELFF
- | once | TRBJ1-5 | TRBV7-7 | TGTGCTAGCAGCGTACGGGAAACAAGGAATCAGCCCCAGCATTTT | CASSVRETRNQPQHF
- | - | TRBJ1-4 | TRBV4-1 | TGCGCCAGCAGCCCTCAACTAGGTGAAAAACTGTTTTTT | CASSPQLGEKLFF
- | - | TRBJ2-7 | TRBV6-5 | TGTGCCAGCAGTTCTCCGGTGGGGTTCCGCCCACTTGAGCAGTACTTC | CASSSPVGFRPLEQYF
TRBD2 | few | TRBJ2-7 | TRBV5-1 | TGCGCCAGCAGCCACAACGGACTAGCGGGAGCCTTCGCCTACGAGCAGTACTTC | CASSHNGLAGAFAYEQYF
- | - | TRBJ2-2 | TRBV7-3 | TGTGCCAGCAGCTGGGACGGAAGGGAGATTTCCGGGGAGCTGTTTTTT | CASSWDGREISGELFF
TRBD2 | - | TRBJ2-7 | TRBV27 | TGTGCCAGCAGTTCGGGACTAGCAGAATACGAGCAGTACTTC | CASSSGLAEYEQYF
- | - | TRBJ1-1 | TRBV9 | TGTGCCAGCAGCGTAGACGCTCGTGGAGGGGACACTGAAGCTTTCTTT | CASSVDARGGDTEAFF
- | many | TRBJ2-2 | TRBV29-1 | TGCAGCGTGGTGCTTGGACCCACCGGGGAGCTGTTTTTT | CSVVLGPTGELFF
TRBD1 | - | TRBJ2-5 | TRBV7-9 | TGTGCCAGCAGCCCCTTCGACAGGGGGCGTCAAGAGACCCAGTACTTC | CASSPFDRGRQETQYF
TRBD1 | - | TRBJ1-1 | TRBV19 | TGTGCGACAGGGGCAATAGCTGAAGCTTTCTTT | CATGAIAEAFF
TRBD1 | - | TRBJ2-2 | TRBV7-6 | TGTGCCAGCAGGCGACAGGGGGACGGGGAGCTGTTTTTT | CASRRQGDGELFF
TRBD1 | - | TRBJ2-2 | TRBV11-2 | TGTGCCAGCAGCTTAGATCCCCCCGGGACAGGGGTAACCGGGGAGCTGTTTTTT | CASSLDPPGTGVTGELFF
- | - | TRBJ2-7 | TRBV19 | TGTGCCTCTAACCCCGGGACGGCCGCCTACGAGCAGTACTTC | CASNPGTAAYEQYF
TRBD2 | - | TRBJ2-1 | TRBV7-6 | TGTGCCAGCAGCTTCTCGCGGGAGGGCCGTATTGAGCAGTTCTTC | CASSFSREGRIEQFF
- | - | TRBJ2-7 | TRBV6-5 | TGTGCCAGCAGTTCCTCTGCGGGAACCTCCTACGAGCAGTACTTC | CASSSSAGTSYEQYF
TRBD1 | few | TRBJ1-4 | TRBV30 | TGTGCCTGGAGCTACAGGGGGCTGGAAAAACTGTTTTTT | CAWSYRGLEKLFF
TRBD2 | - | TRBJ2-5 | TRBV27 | TGTGCCAGCAGTTTACTGGGTTCGGGAGGATGGGAGACCCAGTACTTC | CASSLLGSGGWETQYF
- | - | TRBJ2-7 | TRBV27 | TGTGCCAGCAGCCCAAACTCCTACGAGCAGTACTTC | CASSPNSYEQYF
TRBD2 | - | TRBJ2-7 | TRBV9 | TGTGCCAGCAGCCCTAGCGGGACTCTACTCTCCTACGAGCAGTACTTC | CASSPSGTLLSYEQYF
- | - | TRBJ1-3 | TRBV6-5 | TGTGCCAGCAGTTACCTCATTGGTGGAAACACCATATATTTT | CASSYLIGGNTIYF
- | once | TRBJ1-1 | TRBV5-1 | TGCGCCAGCAGCCAAACTCGGGGGGGTCCAAGGACTGAAGCTTTCTTT | CASSQTRGGPRTEAFF
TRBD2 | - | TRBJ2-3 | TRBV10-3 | TGTGCCATCAGTGAACTAGCGGGAGAGGGGGATACGCAGTATTTT | CAISELAGEGDTQYF
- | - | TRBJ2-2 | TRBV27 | TGTGCCAGCAGTTTATCGCGGGGAGACCCTCGGCGGTTTTTT | CASSLSRGDPRRFF
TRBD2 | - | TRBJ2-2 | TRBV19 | TGTGCCAGCTGGCGCCCGGGACTAGCTTCGAACACCGGGGAGCTGTTTTTT | CASWRPGLASNTGELFF
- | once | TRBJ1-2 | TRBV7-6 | TGTGCCAGCAGCCCCCGGCAGGGACAAATGAACTATGGCTACACCTTC | CASSPRQGQMNYGYTF
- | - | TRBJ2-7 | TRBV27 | TGTGCCAGCAGTTTAAGACGCTCCTACGAGCAGTACTTC | CASSLRRSYEQYF
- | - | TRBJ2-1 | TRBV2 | TGTGCCAGCAGTGAAGCATGGAATGAGCAGTTCTTC | CASSEAWNEQFF
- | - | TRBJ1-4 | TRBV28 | TGTGCCAGCAGTGCAAGGGTGCAAAGGGTGGCTGAAAAACTGTTTTTT | CASSARVQRVAEKLFF
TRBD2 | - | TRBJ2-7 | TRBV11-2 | TGTGCCAGCAGCCCCCCAACCGGGGGGACCTCCTACGAGCAGTACTTC | CASSPPTGGTSYEQYF
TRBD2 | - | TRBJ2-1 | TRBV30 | TGTGCCTGGAGTGTAGGGACTATGGAGTTCTTC | CAWSVGTMEFF
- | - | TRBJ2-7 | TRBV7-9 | TGTGCCAGCAGCTTAGTAGGGAACTCAGGGTACGAGCAGTACTTC | CASSLVGNSGYEQYF
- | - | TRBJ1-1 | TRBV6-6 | TGTGCCAGCACTACACAGGGAAACACTGAAGCTTTCTTT | CASTTQGNTEAFF
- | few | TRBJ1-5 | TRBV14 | TGTGCCAGCAGTCAATATAATCAGCCCCAGCATTTT | CASSQYNQPQHF
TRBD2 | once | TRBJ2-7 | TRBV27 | TGTGCCAGCAGCGAGAGTAGCGGGAGTCGCGAGCAGTACTTC | CASSESSGSREQYF
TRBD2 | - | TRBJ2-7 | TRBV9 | TGTGCCAGCAGCCCCGCTAGCGGGAGTTTCCACGAGCAGTACTTC | CASSPASGSFHEQYF
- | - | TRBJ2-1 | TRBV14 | TGTGCCAGCAGCCCCGGAGACTCCAATGACAATGAGCAGTTCTTC | CASSPGDSNDNEQFF
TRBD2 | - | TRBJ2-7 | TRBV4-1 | TGCGCCAGCAGCCAAGTACTAGCGGGAGACTACGAGCAGTACTTC | CASSQVLAGDYEQYF
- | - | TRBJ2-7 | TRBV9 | TGTGCCAGCAGCGGACGGGACAACAACTACGAGCAGTACTTC | CASSGRDNNYEQYF
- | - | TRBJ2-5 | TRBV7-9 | TGTGCCAGCAGCTCCTCGAGAGGGGGGGAGACCCAGTACTTC | CASSSSRGGETQYF
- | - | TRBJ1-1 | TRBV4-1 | TGCGCCAGCAGCCAAGATCCGAGGGTTGACACTGAAGCTTTCTTT | CASSQDPRVDTEAFF
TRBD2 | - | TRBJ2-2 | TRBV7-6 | TGTGCCAGCAGCCTAAGAGACCTACTAGCGGATAAGAACACCGGGGAGCTGTTTTTT | CASSLRDLLADKNTGELFF
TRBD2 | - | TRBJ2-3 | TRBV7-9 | TGTGCCAGCAGCCCTTTAGCGGGAGAAGTAACAGATACGCAGTATTTT | CASSPLAGEVTDTQYF
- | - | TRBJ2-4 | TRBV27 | TGTGCCAGCAGTTTACTCAGGGCAGAAAACATTCAGTACTTC | CASSLLRAENIQYF
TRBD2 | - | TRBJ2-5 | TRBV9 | TGTGCCAGCAGCGTTGATAGCGGGACCTACCAAGAGACCCAGTACTTC | CASSVDSGTYQETQYF